The TCR beta chain under discussion was sequenced for a study of beta chain features in type 1 diabetes. Study-wide results and limits: Among patients with Type 1 diabetes, TCRB CDR3s were moderately but significantly shorter in every one of the four CD4+ subsets.

This clone was observed a handful of times. The antigen is not known. The CDR3 has 11 amino acids. V was trimmed by 5 bases and J by 7 bases, leaving 9 bases between them. Germline V gene data show CDR1 as LNHDA and CDR2 as SQIVND (reference sequence). Sequencing targeted expressed TCRB transcripts, as all isolated RNA had been reverse transcribed. Naive, central memory and regulatory T cell samples averaged approximately 3.8 million reads. The repertoire was sequenced with immunoSEQ multiplex PCR; TCRdb's copy has only in-frame clones and lacks some. The sample lists roughly 400,000 clones, over 9% occurring once.

The sequencing sample was made of central memory CD4+ T cells from blood. The V call is TRBV19, the J call TRBJ2-7, with a tentative D call TRBD1 (5 bases). The sequence came from a man between 25 and 39 years old with type 1 diabetes. CDR3 in amino acids: CASSFRQEQYF. CDR3 DNA sequence: TGTGCCAGTAGTTTCCGACAGGAGCAGTACTTC.